What follows is one T cell receptor beta chain and its context. The clone's antigen remains unknown. Per-base quality was not reported, and no clone a single base away is much larger than it. This entry is derived from a study of neoadjuvant anti-PD-1 for oral cavity cancer listed by TCRdb under 2021. General notes on the study: Before curative-intent surgical resection, most patients were given three to four biweekly doses of nivolumab at 3 mg/kg. The parent correlative cohort had about a dozen patients and a response rate of roughly 31%. Responders were defined as patients with complete response, partial response or stable disease by RECIST 1.1; non-responders were defined as patients with progression. Patients without progression received a fourth nivolumab dose around day 43 and underwent definitive surgical resection on days 50-56.

This specimen's time point label, interpreted: after neoadjuvant nivolumab, at surgical resection. Patients were newly diagnosed with stage II-IVA oral cavity squamous cell carcinoma and had received no prior systemic or radiation treatment. The cohort was made up of patients with locally advanced, HPV-negative oral cavity squamous cell carcinoma. Samples came from a longitudinal correlative study of a single-arm phase II trial of neoadjuvant nivolumab in oral cavity squamous cell carcinoma. Genomic DNA-based TCRbeta sequencing was performed on subject-matched pre- and post-treatment PBMCs and tumors from three responders and three non-responders. Genomic DNA was isolated from tumor tissue using the Maxwell RSC DNA from Tissue kit. For CDR1 and CDR2, the germline V gene (reference sequence) lists MNHNY and SVGAGI. Deletion took 6 bases off V and 0 bases off J, with a span of 12 bases between the germline ends. Taken from cysteine to phenylalanine, the CDR3 has 15 residues. The kept DNA is CDR3 alone, 45 bases in frame from the first base.

For survey sequencing of tumor libraries, mostly around 4.9 ug of input genomic DNA was used, and two replicates were run per sample. The immunoSEQ hsTCRbeta kit was used to prepare TCRbeta libraries according to the manufacturer's instructions. The finished libraries were brought together in one pool at 2.5 to 3.5 nM, which was then read using an Illumina NovaSeq 6000 S4 flow cell. In the authors' own workflow: Raw data preprocessing and quality control were performed with the immunoSEQ Analyzer. The analysis was restricted to productive rearrangements, with each unique CDR3 amino acid sequence defining a clonotype. Repertoire clonality was estimated as the Gini-Simpson index, computed with the R package tcR. Student's t test was used to compare Gini indices, and Pearson correlation was used to assess associations with tumor size change. The immuneACCESS repertoire file appears here via TCRdb, limited to in-frame rearrangements. These files lack a portion of the clones; in checked studies, under half of the deficit traces to unresolved V genes, and the cause of the others is not known. V, J and clone size are those of that table, while D and trimming were read from the DNA. This sample is represented by around 25,000 clones; 25% to 35% of them were singletons. The top ten clones comprise over 15% of the sample.

Study-wide conclusions, independent of this receptor: Greater tumor shrinkage correlated with larger post-treatment sizes of preexisting intratumoral clones, which suggests that expansion of preexisting clones contributed to response. The TCR analyses had only a few patients in each response group, and the authors called for validation in larger cohorts. Higher pretreatment blood Treg/Th17 ratios correlated with both higher pretreatment blood TCRbeta clonality and lower post-treatment tumor TCRbeta clonality.

The receptor was derived from a person aged 35-80 years with oral cavity squamous cell carcinoma. The rearranged segments are TRBV6-6 and TRBJ2-1, with TRBD2 tentatively as D gene (5 bases match). This specimen was tumor tissue, taken after nivolumab (anti-PD-1) treatment. The DNA sequence follows: TGTGCCAGCAGGGAACTAGGTAGCTCCTACAATGAGCAGTTCTTC. This is translated as CASRELGSSYNEQFF.